The next 12 T cell receptor beta chains were all read from a single sample in a study of vaccination and CD4 T cells after COVID-19. Antigens for these TCRs are unknown. Specified treatment: roughly 10-day PBMC culture with coronavirus spike peptide pools or control peptides (ViraFEST assay). Sequenced with the Oncomine TCR Beta short-read assay was DNA taken from cultured CD4+ T cells. TCRdb recomputed calls from the PCR reads with MiXCR, one row per CDR3 protein. Of over 10,000 distinct CDR3 sequences in the sample, 50% were seen once. Sequencing was carried out using CD4+ T cells from blood, cultured in vitro. These receptors originate from a human donor who had recovered from COVID-19.

The sample holds one count of this clonotype. The rearrangement joins TRBV7-2 to TRBJ2-2; weak D call: TRBD2 (7 bases). CDR3 length: 16 amino acids. Between the trimmed V and J ends, which lost 4 bases and 1 base, there was a span of 13 bases. Germline lookup yields CDR1 SGHTA and CDR2 FQGNSA. The CDR3 nucleotides read TGTGCCAGCAGCTCAATGGGGGGGCGGAACACCGGGGAGCTGTTTTTT. Amino acid sequence: CASSSMGGRNTGELFF.

This clonotype was seen just once. The rearrangement uses TRBV11-3 and TRBJ1-6; 7 positions match TRBD1. The CDR3 length is 15 residues. Germline V CDR1 and CDR2: SGHNT, YENEEA. V lost 4 bases to trimming and J lost 7 bases; unmatched junction nucleotides: 7. The CDR3 bases are TGTGCCAGCAGCTCCTACAGGGGCGACAATTCACCCCTCCACTTT. Protein sequence: CASSSYRGDNSPLHF.

The chain joins TRBV5-1 to TRBJ2-5; 10 nucleotides align to TRBD2. Germline V gene lookup returns CDR1 SGHRS and CDR2 YFSETQ. After removal of 0 bases from V and 2 bases from J, the junction contained 4 bases not matched to a gene. This CDR3 has 16 amino acids. The CDR3 region is CASSLVVAGGQETQYF. The CDR3 DNA follows: TGCGCCAGCAGCTTGGTAGTAGCGGGGGGTCAAGAGACCCAGTACTTC.

The V gene is TRBV30, the J gene TRBJ2-2; 9 bases map to TRBD2. Germline V CDR1 and CDR2: GTSNPN, SVGIG (reference sequence). This CDR3 is built from 15 residues. V lost 0 bases, J lost 6 bases, and 5 bases stayed unmatched. CDR3 amino acids: CAWSVYASGAGELFF. CDR3 coding DNA: TGTGCCTGGAGTGTATATGCTAGCGGGGCCGGGGAGCTGTTTTTT. Looking up the rest from reference TRBV30 and TRBJ2-2 gives the full variable domain: SQTIHQWPATLVQPVGSPLSLECTVEGTSNPNLYWYRQAAGRGLQLLFYSVGIGQISSEVPQNLSASRPQDRQFILSSKKLLLSDSGFYLCAWSVYASGAGELFFGEGSRLTVL.

The V call is TRBV20-1, the J call TRBJ2-5; TRBD1 agrees at 7 bases. CDR1 and CDR2 (germline): DFQATT, SNEGSKA (reference sequence). This CDR3 has 15 amino acids. The V gene end was trimmed by 4 bases and the J gene end by 0 bases; junction bases not matched to a gene: 8. This CDR3 reads CSATPGQRYQETQYF. The CDR3 DNA reads TGCAGTGCTACCCCGGGACAGAGGTACCAAGAGACCCAGTACTTC.

V usage is TRBV16 and J usage is TRBJ2-4; 13 bases map to TRBD2. The CDR3 extends over 16 amino acids. Germline V gene sequence: CDR1 KGHSY, CDR2 FQNENV. Trimming took 4 bases from V and 6 from J; bases not matched to a gene: 6. The CDR3 reads CASSPPTSGGANIQYF. The CDR3 bases are TGTGCCAGCAGCCCCCCCACTAGCGGGGGGGCAAACATTCAGTACTTC.

This chain uses TRBV30 with TRBJ2-3; tentatively, D is TRBD2 (7 bases). Germline values: CDR1 GTSNPN, CDR2 SVGIG (reference sequence). Trimming cost V 3 bases and J 2 bases, with 12 bases left between them. This CDR3 contains 14 residues. The CDR3 DNA is TGTGCCTGGAGCCCGGGGGGCCCCACAGATACGCAGTATTTT. It encodes CAWSPGGPTDTQYF.

This clonotype was counted only a few times. V and J are TRBV18 and TRBJ2-5; D tentatively reads TRBD1 or TRBD2 (5 bases each). This CDR3 is 13 amino acids long. V dropped 0 bases and J dropped 5 bases, with 7 bases sitting between them. Germline CDR1 KGHSH, CDR2 LQKENI. The CDR3 spells CASSPPGAETQYF. Here the CDR3 DNA reads TGTGCCAGCTCACCACCCGGGGCGGAGACCCAGTACTTC.

The J gene is TRBJ1-2, the V gene TRBV20-1; no firm D call. The ends were cut back, 5 bases at V and 6 bases at J, with 16 bases in the middle. This CDR3 region has 13 residues. Per germline, CDR1 DFQATT and CDR2 SNEGSKA (reference sequence). As DNA, the CDR3 is TGCAGTGCTGCACTTCCGGGAGCCCATGGCTACACCTTC. This sequence encodes CSAALPGAHGYTF.

This clonotype turned up a few times. The chain has TRBV12-3 or TRBV12-4 and TRBJ1-4, with D possibly being TRBD1 (5 bases). Trimming took 1 base from V and 8 from J, leaving 8 bases between them. The CDR3 length is 13 residues. Written as DNA, the CDR3 is TGTGCCAGCAGTTTAGGAGGGGAAGAAAAACTGTTTTTT. Amino acids: CASSLGGEEKLFF.

This chain uses TRBV5-4 with TRBJ2-7, with 10 bases that match TRBD1. This CDR3 has 13 residues. The germline gives CDR1 SGHNT, CDR2 YYREEE (reference sequence). V lost 3 bases to trimming and J lost 6 bases; unmatched junction nucleotides: 3. CDR3 coding DNA: TGTGCCAGCAGCTGGGACAGGGGTTCCGAGCAGTACTTC. Translation gives CASSWDRGSEQYF.

A single count supports this clonotype. The chain carries TRBV20-1 and TRBJ1-3; no clear D. V was pared by 3 bases and J by 11 bases, with 14 bases between. The CDR3 sequence is 12 residues long. Germline CDR1 reads DFQATT; CDR2 reads SNEGSKA (reference sequence). The DNA for the CDR3 is TGCAGTGCTAGGAGTGGCACAGAACCCATATATTTT. This gives the protein CSARSGTEPIYF.